The rows below give T cell receptor beta chains drawn from one sample of a study of shared clonotypes between healthy human individuals. This table comes from immunoSEQ multiplex PCR, and its TCRdb copy is limited to in-frame clones, with some not included. The profile shows millions of clones, approximately 93% of them singletons. Sequencing was performed on naive CD4+ T cells from PBMCs. The receptors here all came from a man between 18 and 35 years old in good health. Some clones in this sample may be carry-over from other donors' samples. Both conserved end residues are part of each CDR3. D genes are given only for firm matches. Expanded clones are given a class, and other clones once, few, many or no size at all.

TRBJ2-4 | NA | TRBD2 | TRBV5-1 | TGCGCCAGCAGCTCCGGACTAGCGGGAGGCCAAAACATTCAGTACTTC | CASSSGLAGGQNIQYF
TRBJ2-1 | few | NA | TRBV4-1 | TGCGCCAGCAGCCAAGGGGGGATCTACAATGAGCAGTTCTTC | CASSQGGIYNEQFF
TRBJ2-5 | NA | TRBD1 | TRBV5-6 | TGTGCCAGCAGCGCCTACCGGGACAGGGGTTATTCTGGGACCCAGTACTTC | CASSAYRDRGYSGTQYF
TRBJ2-1 | NA | TRBD1 | TRBV7-9 | TGTGCCAGCAGCCGGACAGGAAACAATGAGCAGTTCTTC | CASSRTGNNEQFF
TRBJ2-5 | NA | TRBD2 | TRBV27 | TGTGCCAGCAGTTCACTAGCGGGAGTTAAAGAGACCCAGTACTTC | CASSSLAGVKETQYF
TRBJ2-3 | once | TRBD2 | TRBV6-6 | TGTGCCAGCAGTCGGGGGGGTGATACGCAGTATTTT | CASSRGGDTQYF
TRBJ2-3 | NA | NA | TRBV18 | TGTGCCAGCTCACTATTAGCGGCAGATACGCAGTATTTT | CASSLLAADTQYF
TRBJ2-2 | NA | NA | TRBV7-8 | TGTGCCAGCAGCCCTAAGAGGGTCAGGAACACCGGGGAGCTGTTTTTT | CASSPKRVRNTGELFF
TRBJ2-1 | NA | NA | TRBV25-1 | TGTGCCAGCCTTTCCGACTTCGACGGTAGCTCCTACAATGAGCAGTTCTTC | CASLSDFDGSSYNEQFF
TRBJ1-2 | NA | TRBD1 | TRBV7-6 | TGTGCCAGCAGCCCAAAAACCGGGCAGGGGGGGACTAACTATGGCTACACCTTC | CASSPKTGQGGTNYGYTF
TRBJ2-1 | NA | TRBD2 | TRBV18 | TGTGCCAGCTCACGGACAGCGGGAGTGGGCAATGAGCAGTTCTTC | CASSRTAGVGNEQFF
TRBJ1-1 | NA | NA | TRBV19 | TGTGCCAGTAGTATCGGTGTGACCGATGTACTTCTGAAAGCTTTCTTT | CASSIGVTDVLLKAFF
TRBJ2-4 | NA | NA | TRBV6-5 | TGTGCCAGCAGTTACGGGCAGGACCGGTACTTC | CASSYGQDRYF
TRBJ2-1 | NA | NA | TRBV7-2 | TGTGCCAGCAGCTTAGTTTTGGGGGGCGCAAATGAGCAGTTCTTC | CASSLVLGGANEQFF
TRBJ2-1 | NA | NA | TRBV5-1 | TGCGCCAGCAGACCAGGGGTCCATTACTACAATGAGCAGTTCTTC | CASRPGVHYYNEQFF
TRBJ1-1 | NA | NA | TRBV5-1 | TGCGCCAGCAGCTTGGCTGGGGGGACAAACACTGAAGCTTTCTTT | CASSLAGGTNTEAFF
TRBJ1-2 | NA | TRBD1 | TRBV4-1 | TGCGCCAGCAGCCACCCGGGACAGGGTTTATATGGCTACACCTTC | CASSHPGQGLYGYTF
TRBJ1-5 | NA | NA | TRBV7-2 | TGTGCCAGCAGCTTAGAGGCGGGTGTTAGCAATCAGCCCCAGCATTTT | CASSLEAGVSNQPQHF
TRBJ2-2 | NA | NA | TRBV15 | TGTGCCACCAGCAGAGGGACATCGAACACCGGGGAGCTGTTTTTT | CATSRGTSNTGELFF
TRBJ1-1 | NA | NA | TRBV30 | TGTGCCTGGAGGGTGGGGTGGACTGAAGCTTTCTTT | CAWRVGWTEAFF
TRBJ2-7 | NA | TRBD2 | TRBV9 | TGTGCCAGCAGCGTAGCGGGGGGATACTCCTACGAGCAGTACTTC | CASSVAGGYSYEQYF
TRBJ1-1 | NA | NA | TRBV18 | TGTGCCAGCTCACTCACGGCCCTTAAGGGCACTGAAGCTTTCTTT | CASSLTALKGTEAFF
TRBJ2-3 | NA | NA | TRBV27 | TGTGCCAGCAGTTTACGCGGGGAGATGCCAGATACGCAGTATTTT | CASSLRGEMPDTQYF
TRBJ2-3 | NA | NA | TRBV5-1 | TGCGCCAGCAGCTTGGTGCCGGGAACGCTCACAGATACGCAGTATTTT | CASSLVPGTLTDTQYF
TRBJ2-5 | NA | TRBD2 | TRBV5-4 | TGTGCCAGCAGCCTTAGGCGCGGGAGCCCGCAAGAGACCCAGTACTTC | CASSLRRGSPQETQYF
TRBJ2-1 | NA | TRBD2 | TRBV30 | TGTGCCGGGGCGCGGGAGAATGAGCAGTTCTTC | CAGARENEQFF
TRBJ2-7 | once | NA | TRBV2 | TGTGCCAGCACCAGGGGAACGACCGAGAGCTCCTACGAGCAGTACTTC | CASTRGTTESSYEQYF
TRBJ2-5 | NA | TRBD2 | TRBV2 | TGTGCCAGCACTTGGTCTAGCGGGGAAGAGACCCAGTACTTC | CASTWSSGEETQYF
TRBJ1-4 | NA | TRBD1 | TRBV7-9 | TGTGCCAGCAGCTCGGGACAGGGCATTAATGAAAAACTGTTTTTT | CASSSGQGINEKLFF
TRBJ2-1 | NA | TRBD2 | TRBV5-6 | TGTGCCAGCAGTCCCGACAGGGGACTAGCGGGAGTGGATGAGCAGTTCTTC | CASSPDRGLAGVDEQFF
TRBJ2-7 | NA | NA | TRBV18 | TGTGCCAGCTCACCCAAGTCCCAGGCCTACGAGCAGTACTTC | CASSPKSQAYEQYF
TRBJ2-5 | once | NA | TRBV11-1 | TGTGCCAGCAGCTTAGTTGATGAGACCCAGTACTTC | CASSLVDETQYF
TRBJ2-6 | NA | NA | TRBV19 | TGTGCCAGTAGTATCAGGAGCGCTGGGGCCAACGTCCTGACTTTC | CASSIRSAGANVLTF
TRBJ1-1 | NA | NA | TRBV28 | TGTGCCAGCAGTTCCTCCGGCATCATGGGAGGAGCTTTCTTT | CASSSSGIMGGAFF
TRBJ1-1 | few | NA | TRBV2 | TGTGCCAGCACGGGAAACACTGAAGCTTTCTTT | CASTGNTEAFF
TRBJ2-1 | NA | TRBD2 | TRBV19 | TGTGCCACGCTCCAAACTAGCGGGAGAGGATACAATGAGCAGTTCTTC | CATLQTSGRGYNEQFF
TRBJ1-5 | few | TRBD1 | TRBV18 | TGTGCCAGCTCTCGAGACGCCGGGACAGGGGCCAATCAGCCCCAGCATTTT | CASSRDAGTGANQPQHF
TRBJ1-2 | NA | NA | TRBV27 | TGTGCCAGCAGTTTGGCCCCAACAGGGACCTATGGCTACACCTTC | CASSLAPTGTYGYTF
TRBJ2-2 | NA | NA | TRBV18 | TGTGCCAGCTCCCAAGCGGTCCCCACCGGGGAGCTGTTTTTT | CASSQAVPTGELFF
TRBJ2-3 | NA | TRBD1 | TRBV28 | TGTGCCAGCAGTTTATTGGGACAGACCACAGATACGCAGTATTTT | CASSLLGQTTDTQYF
TRBJ2-1 | NA | TRBD1 | TRBV10-3 | TGTGCCATCAGTGAACTCGGACAGGTTAACAATGAGCAGTTCTTC | CAISELGQVNNEQFF
TRBJ2-6 | NA | TRBD1 | TRBV30 | TGTGCCTGGAGTCCCTACCAGGGGGCGCCGGGCTCTGGGGCCAACGTCCTGACTTTC | CAWSPYQGAPGSGANVLTF
TRBJ2-7 | NA | NA | TRBV7-6 | TGTGCCAGCAGCTTAGCGGCCCCGGTCGGGCAGGGGCTCTACGAGCAGTACTTC | CASSLAAPVGQGLYEQYF
TRBJ2-7 | NA | NA | TRBV5-1 | TGCGCCAGCAGCTCCGACCCTTACGAGCAGTACTTC | CASSSDPYEQYF
TRBJ2-7 | NA | TRBD2 | TRBV5-1 | TGCGCCAGCAGCTTGCTCCCCGCCGGGACTAGCATCCACGAGCAGTACTTC | CASSLLPAGTSIHEQYF
TRBJ1-5 | few | TRBD1 | TRBV27 | TGTGCCAGCAGCGAGGGGACAGGGGGCCTTCAGCCCCAGCATTTT | CASSEGTGGLQPQHF
TRBJ1-3 | NA | TRBD1 | TRBV2 | TGTGCCAGCAGTCGGGACAGGAACTCTGGAAACACCATATATTTT | CASSRDRNSGNTIYF
TRBJ1-3 | NA | NA | TRBV4-1 | TGCGCCAGCAGCCCCAGCCCACACGGAGCTTCTGGAAACACCATATATTTT | CASSPSPHGASGNTIYF
TRBJ1-2 | NA | TRBD1 | TRBV14 | TGTGCCAGCAGCCAAAGCTCGACAGGGGGCTACACCTTC | CASSQSSTGGYTF
TRBJ2-7 | NA | NA | TRBV14 | TGTGCCAGCAGCCTCGGGTTAGGACAATTCTACGAGCAGTACTTC | CASSLGLGQFYEQYF
TRBJ1-2 | NA | NA | TRBV19 | TGTGCCAGTAGTATAAGGGGTAACTATGGCTACACCTTC | CASSIRGNYGYTF
TRBJ1-2 | few | NA | TRBV28 | TGTGCCAGCAGGTTGAGCACAGGGAGCTATGGCTACACCTTC | CASRLSTGSYGYTF
TRBJ2-7 | NA | TRBD1 | TRBV18 | TGTGCCAGCTCACCCCCTTCAGGGACAGTGGTGAATGAGCAGTACTTC | CASSPPSGTVVNEQYF
TRBJ2-2 | NA | TRBD1 | TRBV11-2 | TGTGCCAGCAGCGCCTACAGGGGGTGGGGCACCGGGGAGCTGTTTTTT | CASSAYRGWGTGELFF
TRBJ1-4 | NA | NA | TRBV30 | TGTGCCTGGAGAAGACCCCCCACCGGTCCTGTCGAAAAACTGTTTTTT | CAWRRPPTGPVEKLFF
TRBJ2-7 | once | NA | TRBV6-1 | TGTGCCAGCAGTGAAATATCCTACGAGCAGTACTTC | CASSEISYEQYF
TRBJ2-7 | NA | NA | TRBV6-5 | TGTGCCAGCAGGAGAGAGGGGCCGTTCAATGAGCAGTACTTC | CASRREGPFNEQYF
TRBJ2-7 | NA | NA | TRBV27 | TGTGCCAGCAGTCCCCGAGGGGCGGGGTTTGTCTACGAGCAGTACTTC | CASSPRGAGFVYEQYF
TRBJ2-7 | NA | NA | TRBV5-6 | TGTGCCAGCAGCTTGGGTCCTAGTATCCTCTACGAGCAGTACTTC | CASSLGPSILYEQYF
TRBJ2-2 | NA | TRBD1 | TRBV7-3 | TGTGCCAGCAGCTCACAGGGGGCGCGCACCGGGGAGCTGTTTTTT | CASSSQGARTGELFF